Below, one TCR beta chain is given with its context. This record comes from a study of blood T cell repertoires in COVID-19. Study in general: Material from acute and convalescent COVID-19 was sourced from the United States, Italy and Spain. T cells, B-cell-depleted T cells, or PBMCs supplied cDNA or gDNA.

Losses at the gene ends were 5 bases for V and 3 bases for J; bases not matched to a gene: 4. Germline V gene lookup returns CDR1 PRHDT and CDR2 FYEKMQ (reference sequence). The CDR3 length is 13 residues. Original data processing: It was from reference gene primer amplification that nucleated cell counts were estimated. TCRdb keeps only in-frame clones here, not all; method: immunoSEQ multiplex PCR. That table furnishes V, J and clone size, whereas the DNA furnished D and trimming. The sample contains some 220,000 clones, roughly 84% of which appear only once. Sequenced material: peripheral blood. This clonotype was obtained from a woman in her fifties or sixties with acute or convalescent COVID-19. The gene calls are TRBV13 and TRBJ2-7; 7 bases agree with TRBD2. CDR3 nucleotide sequence: TGTGCCAGCAGCCTCGGGACTAACTACGAGCAGTACTTC. Translated, it gives CASSLGTNYEQYF.